This T cell receptor beta chain derives from a study of response to subunit inactivated influenza vaccine. Overall study findings and caveats: With each seasonal influenza vaccination, the authors suggested, few new T cells are recruited.

TCRdb re-called the RT-PCR reads through MiXCR, storing one row per CDR3 protein. The table has some 500,000 distinct CDR3 sequences, over 25% seen once. The CDR3 length is 14 residues. Germline CDR1 and CDR2: MNHEY and SVGAGI. V trimming: 2 bases; J trimming: 8 bases; junction bases outside the gene matches: 5. As to this clonotype: What it binds is not known.

The source is a man aged 50 or older who received an inactivated influenza vaccine. The specimen comprised CD4+ T cells sorted from PBMCs, sampled around 5 days after vaccination. V is TRBV6-5 and J is TRBJ2-1; the match to TRBD2 covers 8 bases. This chain's CDR3 is CASSYRLASYEQFF. CDR3 coding DNA: TGTGCCAGCAGTTACCGACTAGCGTCGTATGAGCAGTTCTTC.